The rows below give T cell receptor beta chains drawn from one sample of a study of blood T cell repertoires in COVID-19. Data came from immunoSEQ multiplex PCR; TCRdb stores just in-frame clones and leaves some out. Of some 180,000 clones in the sample, about four fifths are singletons; the top ten hold approximately 10%. The sequencing sample was made of peripheral blood. The receptors here all came from a woman aged 40 to 50 with COVID-19, enrolled during active disease. CDR3s include the opening cysteine and the closing phenylalanine or tryptophan. The order of the fields is J gene, V gene, D gene, clone size, CDR3 protein, CDR3 DNA. The D gene is left open where the match is weak. The size of a clone is reported for some rows only, either as once, few or many, or as a class for expanded clones.

TRBJ2-3,TRBV5-1,NA,NA,CASSLSGPATDTQYF,TGCGCCAGCAGCTTGAGCGGCCCTGCCACAGATACGCAGTATTTT
TRBJ2-1,TRBV28,TRBD2,NA,CASNEASGYNEQFF,TGTGCCAGCAATGAGGCTAGCGGTTACAATGAGCAGTTCTTC
TRBJ2-5,TRBV4-1,NA,NA,CASSQGRTREKTQYF,TGCGCCAGCAGCCAAGGGAGGACGAGGGAAAAGACCCAGTACTTC
TRBJ2-7,TRBV4-1,NA,NA,CASSQDPLSQYEQYF,TGCGCCAGCAGCCAAGATCCCCTAAGCCAATACGAGCAGTACTTC
TRBJ2-2,TRBV18,TRBD2,NA,CATTPGLADTGELFF,TGTGCCACCACTCCGGGTCTAGCGGACACCGGGGAGCTGTTTTTT
TRBJ2-5,TRBV4-1,TRBD2,NA,CASSDLAGVLPAVQYF,TGCGCCAGCAGCGACCTAGCGGGAGTTTTACCCGCGGTCCAGTACTTC
TRBJ2-7,TRBV19,TRBD1,NA,CASSMGDRQTYEQYF,TGTGCCAGTAGTATGGGGGACAGACAAACCTACGAGCAGTACTTC
TRBJ2-2,TRBV7-8,NA,NA,CASSLVVLESGELFF,TGTGCCAGCAGCTTAGTCGTATTGGAGTCCGGGGAGCTGTTTTTT
TRBJ2-2,TRBV30,NA,NA,CAWSVGGTGELFF,TGTGCCTGGAGTGTAGGAGGGACCGGGGAGCTGTTTTTT
TRBJ1-5,TRBV15,NA,once,CATSERLGGPQHF,TGTGCCACCAGCGAACGGTTGGGAGGGCCCCAGCATTTT
TRBJ1-1,TRBV19,NA,NA,CASSIATSTEAFF,TGTGCCAGTAGTATAGCGACAAGCACTGAAGCTTTCTTT
TRBJ2-1,TRBV3-1/TRBV3-2,NA,NA,CASSVTGTEQFF,TGTGCCAGCAGCGTTACAGGGACTGAGCAGTTCTTC
TRBJ1-5,TRBV28,TRBD1,NA,CASKFLGQGSSNQPQHF,TGTGCCAGCAAATTCCTTGGACAGGGTTCTAGCAATCAGCCCCAGCATTTT
TRBJ1-1,TRBV5-6,NA,NA,CASSGQLNTEAFF,TGTGCCAGCAGTGGACAGTTGAACACTGAAGCTTTCTTT
TRBJ2-5,TRBV11-2,NA,NA,CASSSGGGTRDLETQYF,TGTGCCAGCAGCTCGGGGGGCGGGACAAGGGATTTGGAGACCCAGTACTTC
TRBJ2-1,TRBV3-1/TRBV3-2,TRBD2,NA,CASSQGAGSGRTEQFF,TGTGCCAGCAGCCAAGGGGCGGGTAGCGGGAGAACTGAGCAGTTCTTC
TRBJ2-5,TRBV4-2,NA,NA,CASSQDLTGLKTQYF,TGTGCCAGCAGCCAAGATCTTACGGGGTTGAAGACCCAGTACTTC
TRBJ1-6,TRBV2,TRBD1,NA,CASSGDRSYNSPLHF,TGTGCCAGCAGTGGGGACAGGAGTTATAATTCACCCCTCCACTTT
TRBJ2-5,TRBV7-2,NA,NA,CASSLEGRLALQETQYF,TGTGCCAGCAGCTTAGAAGGTCGTCTAGCGCTCCAAGAGACCCAGTACTTC
TRBJ2-5,TRBV4-1,TRBD1,NA,CASSQGGQGAEETQYF,TGCGCCAGCAGCCAAGGGGGACAGGGGGCCGAAGAGACCCAGTACTTC
TRBJ2-1,TRBV19,NA,NA,CASSIDRGNEQFF,TGTGCCAGTAGTATAGATCGGGGCAATGAGCAGTTCTTC
TRBJ2-3,TRBV4-1,TRBD2,NA,CASSQYSSGGWDTQYF,TGCGCCAGCAGCCAGTACTCTAGCGGGGGATGGGATACGCAGTATTTT
TRBJ2-7,TRBV28,NA,few,CASRYTGGAYEQYF,TGTGCCAGCAGATACACCGGAGGGGCGTACGAGCAGTACTTC
TRBJ1-5,TRBV18,TRBD1,NA,CASSLNRGRQPQHF,TGTGCCAGCTCACTTAACAGGGGGCGTCAGCCCCAGCATTTT
TRBJ2-1,TRBV3-1/TRBV3-2,NA,NA,CASSQAIHNEQFF,TGTGCCAGCAGCCAAGCTATCCACAATGAGCAGTTCTTC
TRBJ2-4,TRBV21-1,NA,NA,CASSKVATYPQKNIQYF,TGTGCCAGCAGCAAAGTCGCGACTTATCCCCAAAAAAACATTCAGTACTTC
TRBJ2-2,TRBV4-1,TRBD1,NA,CASSQGMGTGYTGELFF,TGCGCCAGCAGCCAAGGGATGGGGACAGGGTACACCGGGGAGCTGTTTTTT
TRBJ2-1,TRBV12-3/TRBV12-4,TRBD1,once,CASSGTGRDEQFF,TGTGCCAGCAGTGGGACAGGGCGGGACGAGCAGTTCTTC
TRBJ2-5,TRBV3-1/TRBV3-2,NA,NA,CASSKEPGVQETQYF,TGTGCCAGCAGCAAAGAACCGGGGGTCCAAGAGACCCAGTACTTC
TRBJ1-2,TRBV11-1,NA,NA,CASSLGQGRDYGYTF,TGTGCCAGCAGCCTGGGGCAGGGGCGAGACTATGGCTACACCTTC
TRBJ1-5,TRBV27,NA,NA,CASRRIAWTDSNQPQHF,TGTGCCAGCAGGAGGATTGCTTGGACAGATAGCAATCAGCCCCAGCATTTT
TRBJ2-3,TRBV7-9,NA,NA,CASSFGDSLSTDTQYF,TGTGCCAGCAGCTTTGGGGACTCCCTAAGCACAGATACGCAGTATTTT
TRBJ1-5,TRBV7-8,TRBD1,NA,CASSLVTGGNQPQHF,TGTGCCAGCAGCTTAGTCACAGGGGGCAATCAGCCCCAGCATTTT
TRBJ1-6,TRBV4-2,TRBD1,NA,CASSNTGGGGNSPLHF,TGTGCCAGCAGCAACACAGGGGGTGGGGGTAATTCACCCCTCCACTTT
TRBJ1-1,TRBV6-2/TRBV6-3,NA,NA,CASSLARLMNTEAFF,TGTGCCAGCAGTTTGGCCAGACTGATGAACACTGAAGCTTTCTTT
TRBJ2-7,TRBV9,NA,NA,CASSADSYEQYF,TGTGCCAGCAGCGCAGACAGCTACGAGCAGTACTTC
TRBJ2-5,TRBV14,NA,NA,CASSQDAMETQYF,TGTGCCAGCAGCCAAGACGCTATGGAGACCCAGTACTTC
TRBJ2-1,TRBV6-5,TRBD2,NA,CASSLGTSAYNEQFF,TGTGCCAGCAGTTTGGGGACTAGCGCATACAATGAGCAGTTCTTC
TRBJ2-7,TRBV28,NA,NA,CASSLGGSAYEQYF,TGTGCCAGCAGTTTAGGTGGTAGCGCCTACGAGCAGTACTTC
TRBJ2-7,TRBV11-2,NA,NA,CASSPQGYEQYF,TGTGCCAGCAGCCCACAGGGCTACGAGCAGTACTTC
TRBJ1-4,TRBV28,TRBD1,NA,CASSFPGQLNEKLFF,TGTGCCAGCAGTTTCCCGGGACAGCTTAATGAAAAACTGTTTTTT